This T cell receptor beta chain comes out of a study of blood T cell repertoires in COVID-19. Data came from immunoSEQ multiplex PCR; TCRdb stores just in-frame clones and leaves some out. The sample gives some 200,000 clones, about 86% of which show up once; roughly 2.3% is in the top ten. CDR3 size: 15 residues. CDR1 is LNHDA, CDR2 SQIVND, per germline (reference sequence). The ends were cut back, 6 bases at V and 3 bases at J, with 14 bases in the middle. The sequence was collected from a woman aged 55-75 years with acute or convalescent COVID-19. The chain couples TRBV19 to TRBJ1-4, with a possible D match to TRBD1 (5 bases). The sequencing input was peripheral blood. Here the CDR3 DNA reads TGTGCCAGTAGCACCAGGGCCCAACCTAATGAAAAACTGTTTTTT. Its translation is CASSTRAQPNEKLFF. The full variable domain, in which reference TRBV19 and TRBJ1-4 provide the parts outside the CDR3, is DGGITQSPKYLFRKEGQNVTLSCEQNLNHDAMYWYRQDPGQGLRLIYYSQIVNDFQKGDIAEGYSVSREKKESFPLTVTSAQKNPTAFYLCASSTRAQPNEKLFFGSGTQLSVL.